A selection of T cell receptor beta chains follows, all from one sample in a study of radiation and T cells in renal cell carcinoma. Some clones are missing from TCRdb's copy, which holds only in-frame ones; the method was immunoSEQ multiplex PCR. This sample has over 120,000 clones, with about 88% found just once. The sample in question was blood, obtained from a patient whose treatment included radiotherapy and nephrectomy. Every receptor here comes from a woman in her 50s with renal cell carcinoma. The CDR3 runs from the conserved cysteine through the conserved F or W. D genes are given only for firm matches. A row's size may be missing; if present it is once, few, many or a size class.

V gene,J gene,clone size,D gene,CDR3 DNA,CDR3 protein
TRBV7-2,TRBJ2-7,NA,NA,TGTGCCAGCAGCTTAGCCGGCACCTACGAGCAGTACTTC,CASSLAGTYEQYF
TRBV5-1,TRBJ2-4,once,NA,TGCGCCAGCGAGGGGGAAGACAAAAACATTCAGTACTTC,CASEGEDKNIQYF
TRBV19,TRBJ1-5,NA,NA,TGTGCCAGTAGTATAGGCAGGGGAGGAAATCAGCCCCAGCATTTT,CASSIGRGGNQPQHF
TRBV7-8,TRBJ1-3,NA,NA,TGTGCCAGCAGCTTAGACCGGCAGGGCCCTGGAAACACCATATATTTT,CASSLDRQGPGNTIYF
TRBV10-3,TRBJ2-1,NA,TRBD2,TGTGCCACCTCAACTAGCGGGGGGGGAACCTCCTACAATGAGCAGTTCTTC,CATSTSGGGTSYNEQFF
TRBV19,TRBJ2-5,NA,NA,TGTGCCAGTAGTACCCAGAGGACCGGCCGAGAGACCCAGTACTTC,CASSTQRTGRETQYF
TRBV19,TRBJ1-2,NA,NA,TGTGCCAGTAGTATAGGGAAGGGGCCGTACTATGGCTACACCTTC,CASSIGKGPYYGYTF
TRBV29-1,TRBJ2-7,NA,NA,TGCAGCGTGACGGCGGGGTACGAGCAGTACTTC,CSVTAGYEQYF
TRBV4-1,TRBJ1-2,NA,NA,TGCGCCAGCAGCCAAACGCCAGGGAACTATGGCTACACCTTC,CASSQTPGNYGYTF
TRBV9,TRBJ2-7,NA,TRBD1,TGTGCCAGCAGCGCCACAGGGGGCATCTCCTACGAGCAGTACTTC,CASSATGGISYEQYF
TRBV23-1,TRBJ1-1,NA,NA,TGCGCCAGCAGTCCCCCGCTTAATGGGGCTTTCTTT,CASSPPLNGAFF
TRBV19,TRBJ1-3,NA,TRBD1,TGTGCCAGTAGTACAGGGGGCGCTGGAAACACCATATATTTT,CASSTGGAGNTIYF
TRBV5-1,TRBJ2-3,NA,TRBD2,TGCGCCAGCAGCCCGGGAGAGGGACTAATCACAGATACGCAGTATTTT,CASSPGEGLITDTQYF
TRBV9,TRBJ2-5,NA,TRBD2,TGTGCCAGCAGCGTAGTCGGCGGGAGCCAAGAGACCCAGTACTTC,CASSVVGGSQETQYF
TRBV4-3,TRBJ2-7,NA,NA,TGCGCCAGCAGCCGTGAATGGGGGACCTCGATGGGTGAGCAGTACTTC,CASSREWGTSMGEQYF
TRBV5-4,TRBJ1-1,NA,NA,TGTGCCAGCAGGTCAGGGGAAGGGGTAGTGAACACTGAAGCTTTCTTT,CASRSGEGVVNTEAFF
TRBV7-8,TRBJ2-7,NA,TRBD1,TGTGCCAGCAGCCCACCGACAGGGGGCAACTACGAGCAGTACTTC,CASSPPTGGNYEQYF
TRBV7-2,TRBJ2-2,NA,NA,TGTGCCAGCAGCTTGACCCGGAACAGGAACACCGGGGAGCTGTTTTTT,CASSLTRNRNTGELFF
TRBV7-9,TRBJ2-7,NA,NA,TGTGCCAGCAGCCCCCACTACGAGCAGTACTTC,CASSPHYEQYF
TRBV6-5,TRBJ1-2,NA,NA,TGTGCCAGCAGTTATCGCGAAGGGGGCTATGGCTACACCTTC,CASSYREGGYGYTF
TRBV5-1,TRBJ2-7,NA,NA,TGCGCCAGCAGCCCGAGTGGCGGCAATCTAGTCGAGCAGTACTTC,CASSPSGGNLVEQYF
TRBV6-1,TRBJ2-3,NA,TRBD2,TGTGCCAGCTTGGCACGGGGGGGCCCGAATACGCAGTATTTT,CASLARGGPNTQYF
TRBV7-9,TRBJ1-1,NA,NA,TGTGCCAGCAGCTCTCTTACTGAGGTGCTTCTGAACACTGAAGCTTTCTTT,CASSSLTEVLLNTEAFF
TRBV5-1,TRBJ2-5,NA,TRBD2,TGCGCCAGCAGCCCACGGTGGGCTAGCGGGGATGAGACCCAGTACTTC,CASSPRWASGDETQYF
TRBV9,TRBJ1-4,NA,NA,TGTGCCAGCAGCTTCTCGGGCAGGGGTGGTGAAAAACTGTTTTTT,CASSFSGRGGEKLFF
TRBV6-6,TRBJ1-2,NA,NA,TGTGCCAGCAGTATCCTCCGTGGGGGGAATGGCTACACCTTC,CASSILRGGNGYTF
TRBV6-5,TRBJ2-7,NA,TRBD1,TGTGCCAGCAGCGTCCGGGACAGCTACGAGCAGTACTTC,CASSVRDSYEQYF
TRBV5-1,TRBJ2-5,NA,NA,TGCGCCAGCAGCTTGGGGCGGGGCCCGACGAGTCAAGAGACCCAGTACTTC,CASSLGRGPTSQETQYF
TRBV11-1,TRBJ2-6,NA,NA,TGTGCCAGCAGCCTCCCTCAACGAGCCAACGTCCTGACTTTC,CASSLPQRANVLTF
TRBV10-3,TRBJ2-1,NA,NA,TGTGCCACCGGTTGGTCGGGGGGCACCAACAATGAGCAGTTCTTC,CATGWSGGTNNEQFF
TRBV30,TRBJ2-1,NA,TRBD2,TGTGCCTGGAGCGGTATTGCTAGCGGGGAGCAGTTCTTC,CAWSGIASGEQFF
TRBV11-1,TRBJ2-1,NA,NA,TGTGCCAGTCAAGGGGGGGCGTATTCGAATGAGCAGTTCTTC,CASQGGAYSNEQFF
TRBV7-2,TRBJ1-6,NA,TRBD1,TGTGCCAGCAGCTTTACCGGGACAGGGCGTTCACCCCTCCACTTT,CASSFTGTGRSPLHF
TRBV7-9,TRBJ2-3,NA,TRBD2,TGTGCCAGCAGCCCAGGGACTAGCGGGGGGCTAAGTAGCACAGATACGCAGTATTTT,CASSPGTSGGLSSTDTQYF
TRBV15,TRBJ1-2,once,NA,TGTGCCACCAGCCCGGGAGGCAGTCTCGGCTATGGCTACACCTTC,CATSPGGSLGYGYTF
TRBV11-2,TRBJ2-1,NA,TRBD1,TGTGCCAGCAGCTTAGGGGACAGGGCTCTATACAATGAGCAGTTCTTC,CASSLGDRALYNEQFF
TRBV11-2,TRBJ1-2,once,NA,TGTGCCAGCAGCTTAGTTTCAGGTGGCTACACCTTC,CASSLVSGGYTF
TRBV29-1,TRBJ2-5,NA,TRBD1,TGCAGCGTTGGTTTGACAGGGGCCCAAGAGACCCAGTACTTC,CSVGLTGAQETQYF
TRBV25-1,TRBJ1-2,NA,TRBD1,TGTGCCAGCAGTGACTTCGGAAAGACAGGGACAATTGGCTATGGCTACACCTTC,CASSDFGKTGTIGYGYTF
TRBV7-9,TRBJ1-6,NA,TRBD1,TGTGCCAGCAGCTCTGGACAGGGGTTCTATAATTCACCCCTCCACTTT,CASSSGQGFYNSPLHF